Following are 5 T cell receptor beta chains from one sample sequenced in a study of early T cells in non-severe SARS-CoV-2 infection. Each CDR3 protein gets one entry after TCRdb re-called the 5' RACE reads with MiXCR. This table has about 80,000 distinct CDR3 sequences, 13% to 15% appearing once. Material: whole blood. These receptors were obtained from an adult who was a healthcare worker with PCR-confirmed SARS-CoV-2 infection or an uninfected control (not recorded which).

In its sample, this clonotype was seen many times. J is TRBJ1-3 and V is TRBV6-6; no firm D call. Germline CDR1 reads MNHNY; CDR2 reads SVGAGI (reference sequence). V lost 6 bases to trimming and J lost 4 bases, with 10 bases between them. The CDR3 sequence is 13 residues long. The CDR3 nucleotides read TGTGCCAGCAGCCCCACGAGGGGAAACACCATATATTTT. Translated, it gives CASSPTRGNTIYF.

This clonotype showed up just a few times. V usage is TRBV5-1 and J usage is TRBJ2-3; TRBD2 agrees at 10 bases. CDR1 is SGHRS, CDR2 YFSETQ, per germline. V gave up 10 bases and J gave up 2 bases; unmatched junction bases: 13. This CDR3 is built from 16 residues. The CDR3 reads CAPLARSGGVTDTQYF. The CDR3 coding sequence is TGCGCCCCCCTGGCAAGAAGCGGGGGGGTCACAGATACGCAGTATTTT.

There are many counts of this clonotype. This sequence joins TRBV12-3 or TRBV12-4 and TRBJ1-5; no clear D gene. Trimming took 1 base from V and 3 from J, leaving 7 bases between them. This CDR3 spans 14 amino acids. CDR3: CASSLGLSNQPQHF. The CDR3 DNA reads as TGTGCCAGCAGTTTAGGCCTATCCAATCAGCCCCAGCATTTT.

This clonotype was counted at least ten times. The CDR3 protein is CASSSLKRGSGDEQFF. CDR3 coding DNA: TGTGCCAGCAGCTCCTTAAAGCGGGGCTCCGGGGATGAGCAGTTCTTC. J is TRBJ2-1 and V is TRBV11-2, with 7 bases aligning to TRBD2. Trimming took 4 bases from V and 8 from J; bases not matched to a gene: 14. The V gene's germline CDR1 is SGHAT and CDR2 FQNNGV. The CDR3 contains 16 residues.

The chain combines TRBV7-8 with TRBJ2-7; no reliable D call. Trimming removed 5 bases from V and 3 bases from J, with 11 bases in between. The CDR3 extends over 13 amino acids. Germline V gives CDR1 SGHVS, CDR2 FQNEAQ. In DNA form, the CDR3 reads TGTGCCAGCAGCCCCTCCGCTGTCTACGAGCAGTACTTC. Its protein product is CASSPSAVYEQYF.